These T cell receptor beta chains were read from a single sample in a study of human T cells and chemical hapten exposure. Using its own MiXCR run on the RACE reads, TCRdb lists one record per CDR3 protein. Found here are 250,000 or so distinct CDR3 sequences, roughly 8.9% of them singletons; the top ten hold less than 3%. Sequenced material: whole blood, taken in connection with sensitization to the hapten diphenylcyclopropenone (DPC). These receptors all stem from a middle-aged woman with alopecia areata. Some clones in this sample may be carry-over from other donors' samples. Each CDR3 is given with its conserved first and last residue. Each record gives: D gene, clone size, J gene, V gene, CDR3 protein, CDR3 DNA. A D gene is named only where the DNA matches it firmly. The size field is filled for only some rows; it gives once, few, many or a size class.

D gene: NA; clone size: few; J gene: TRBJ2-7; V gene: TRBV27; CDR3 protein: CASRPQGPYEQYF; CDR3 DNA: TGTGCCAGCAGGCCCCAGGGCCCCTACGAGCAGTACTTC
D gene: NA; clone size: few; J gene: TRBJ2-3; V gene: TRBV20-1; CDR3 protein: CSARSIKATDTQYF; CDR3 DNA: TGCAGTGCTAGATCGATAAAGGCCACAGATACGCAGTATTTT
D gene: NA; clone size: few; J gene: TRBJ2-1; V gene: TRBV7-2; CDR3 protein: CASSLTPSVVYNEQFF; CDR3 DNA: TGTGCCAGCAGCCTCACTCCTAGCGTGGTGTACAATGAGCAGTTCTTC
D gene: NA; clone size: NA; J gene: TRBJ1-2; V gene: TRBV7-9; CDR3 protein: CASSRPAGVFYGYTF; CDR3 DNA: TGTGCCAGCAGCCGCCCCGCAGGAGTTTTCTATGGCTACACCTTC
D gene: NA; clone size: few; J gene: TRBJ2-1; V gene: TRBV14; CDR3 protein: CASSQVPGTYNEQFF; CDR3 DNA: TGTGCCAGCAGCCAAGTCCCCGGGACTTACAATGAGCAGTTCTTC
D gene: NA; clone size: few; J gene: TRBJ1-4; V gene: TRBV5-6; CDR3 protein: CASSLAGAGEKLFF; CDR3 DNA: TGTGCCAGCAGCTTGGCAGGGGCTGGGGAAAAACTGTTTTTT
D gene: NA; clone size: NA; J gene: TRBJ2-5; V gene: TRBV7-2; CDR3 protein: CASSLWSGHIKETQYF; CDR3 DNA: TGTGCCAGCAGCTTATGGTCAGGACACATAAAAGAGACCCAGTACTTC
D gene: NA; clone size: few; J gene: TRBJ1-1; V gene: TRBV7-2; CDR3 protein: CASSLEWAGEAFF; CDR3 DNA: TGTGCCAGCAGCTTAGAGTGGGCAGGGGAAGCTTTCTTT
D gene: TRBD1; clone size: NA; J gene: TRBJ2-3; V gene: TRBV10-3; CDR3 protein: CAISESLDRVNTDTQYF; CDR3 DNA: TGTGCCATCAGTGAGTCGCTGGACAGGGTCAACACAGATACGCAGTATTTT
D gene: NA; clone size: few; J gene: TRBJ2-3; V gene: TRBV2; CDR3 protein: CASKQPSYTDTQYF; CDR3 DNA: TGTGCCAGCAAACAGCCGAGTTACACAGATACGCAGTATTTT
D gene: NA; clone size: few; J gene: TRBJ2-4; V gene: TRBV6-2/TRBV6-3; CDR3 protein: CASSYSGTKNIQYF; CDR3 DNA: TGTGCCAGCAGTTACTCGGGCACGAAAAACATTCAGTACTTC
D gene: NA; clone size: NA; J gene: TRBJ1-1; V gene: TRBV6-5; CDR3 protein: CASRDDMNTEAFF; CDR3 DNA: TGTGCCAGCAGGGACGACATGAACACTGAAGCTTTCTTT
D gene: NA; clone size: few; J gene: TRBJ1-4; V gene: TRBV28; CDR3 protein: CASSSHGDRKLFF; CDR3 DNA: TGTGCCAGCAGTTCCCACGGGGATCGAAAACTGTTTTTT
D gene: NA; clone size: NA; J gene: TRBJ2-7; V gene: TRBV4-1; CDR3 protein: CASSQEESPGGPLGEQYF; CDR3 DNA: TGCGCCAGCAGCCAAGAAGAGTCTCCCGGGGGTCCGTTAGGCGAGCAGTACTTC
D gene: NA; clone size: NA; J gene: TRBJ2-2; V gene: TRBV24-1; CDR3 protein: CATSDPGGKNTGELFF; CDR3 DNA: TGTGCCACCAGTGACCCAGGGGGGAAGAACACCGGGGAGCTGTTTTTT
D gene: NA; clone size: few; J gene: TRBJ1-1; V gene: TRBV20-1; CDR3 protein: CSARFGGWAEAFF; CDR3 DNA: TGCAGTGCTAGATTTGGGGGGTGGGCTGAAGCTTTCTTT
D gene: TRBD2; clone size: many; J gene: TRBJ2-3; V gene: TRBV6-5; CDR3 protein: CASSYSLALGTDTQYF; CDR3 DNA: TGTGCCAGCAGTTACTCACTAGCGTTAGGCACAGATACGCAGTATTTT
D gene: NA; clone size: few; J gene: TRBJ1-1; V gene: TRBV4-1; CDR3 protein: CASSQEQGQNTEAFF; CDR3 DNA: TGCGCCAGCAGCCAAGAACAGGGACAGAACACTGAAGCTTTCTTT
D gene: NA; clone size: many; J gene: TRBJ1-2; V gene: TRBV5-1; CDR3 protein: CASSPSEFLTGYTF; CDR3 DNA: TGCGCCAGCAGCCCTTCAGAGTTCCTAACCGGCTACACCTTC
D gene: NA; clone size: NA; J gene: TRBJ2-5; V gene: TRBV28; CDR3 protein: CASSEVSGPGTQYF; CDR3 DNA: TGTGCCAGCAGTGAGGTGTCGGGGCCCGGGACCCAGTACTTC
D gene: TRBD2; clone size: NA; J gene: TRBJ2-1; V gene: TRBV6-2/TRBV6-3; CDR3 protein: CASSPSGTSRNEQFF; CDR3 DNA: TGTGCCAGCAGTCCGTCCGGGACTAGTCGGAATGAGCAGTTCTTC
D gene: TRBD2; clone size: NA; J gene: TRBJ2-1; V gene: TRBV6-2/TRBV6-3; CDR3 protein: CASSYGRLLAGGYNEQFF; CDR3 DNA: TGTGCCAGCAGTTACGGACGATTACTAGCGGGAGGATACAATGAGCAGTTCTTC
D gene: NA; clone size: few; J gene: TRBJ2-1; V gene: TRBV20-1; CDR3 protein: CSARFNEQFF; CDR3 DNA: TGCAGTGCTAGATTTAATGAGCAGTTCTTC
D gene: NA; clone size: NA; J gene: TRBJ2-3; V gene: TRBV20-1; CDR3 protein: CSARSLVKDTQYF; CDR3 DNA: TGCAGTGCTAGATCCCTTGTGAAGGATACGCAGTATTTT
D gene: NA; clone size: few; J gene: TRBJ2-3; V gene: TRBV7-6; CDR3 protein: CASSTLLGGTQYF; CDR3 DNA: TGTGCCAGCAGCACCCTACTGGGGGGTACGCAGTATTTT
D gene: NA; clone size: few; J gene: TRBJ1-5; V gene: TRBV12-3/TRBV12-4; CDR3 protein: CASRKMNQPQHF; CDR3 DNA: TGTGCCAGCAGGAAAATGAATCAGCCCCAGCATTTT
D gene: NA; clone size: few; J gene: TRBJ1-5; V gene: TRBV12-3/TRBV12-4; CDR3 protein: CASSPDSNNQPQHF; CDR3 DNA: TGTGCCAGCAGTCCGGACAGCAACAATCAGCCCCAGCATTTT
D gene: NA; clone size: NA; J gene: TRBJ1-2; V gene: TRBV5-1; CDR3 protein: CASSLEGLGQEGYTF; CDR3 DNA: TGCGCCAGCAGCTTGGAAGGATTGGGGCAAGAAGGCTACACCTTC
D gene: NA; clone size: NA; J gene: TRBJ2-3; V gene: TRBV11-1; CDR3 protein: CASSFRGRGDTQYF; CDR3 DNA: TGTGCCAGCAGCTTCCGAGGCCGGGGGGATACGCAGTATTTT
D gene: NA; clone size: NA; J gene: TRBJ2-7; V gene: TRBV12-3/TRBV12-4; CDR3 protein: CASTLGDAQYF; CDR3 DNA: TGTGCCAGCACCTTGGGGGACGCGCAGTACTTC
D gene: NA; clone size: few; J gene: TRBJ1-5; V gene: TRBV11-2; CDR3 protein: CASSLGVSNQPQHF; CDR3 DNA: TGTGCCAGCAGCTTAGGGGTTAGCAATCAGCCCCAGCATTTT
D gene: NA; clone size: NA; J gene: TRBJ2-7; V gene: TRBV12-3/TRBV12-4; CDR3 protein: CASSSLTLGEQYF; CDR3 DNA: TGTGCCAGCAGTTCCCTAACCCTGGGGGAGCAGTACTTC
D gene: TRBD1; clone size: NA; J gene: TRBJ2-4; V gene: TRBV19; CDR3 protein: CASSGTVAAKNIQYF; CDR3 DNA: TGTGCCAGTAGTGGGACAGTGGCAGCCAAGAACATTCAGTACTTC
D gene: TRBD2; clone size: NA; J gene: TRBJ2-5; V gene: TRBV27; CDR3 protein: CASKLGLVEGETQYF; CDR3 DNA: TGTGCCAGCAAACTAGGACTAGTCGAGGGAGAGACCCAGTACTTC
D gene: NA; clone size: few; J gene: TRBJ1-3; V gene: TRBV6-6; CDR3 protein: CASSPFGNTIYF; CDR3 DNA: TGTGCCAGCAGTCCCTTCGGAAACACCATATATTTT
D gene: NA; clone size: many; J gene: TRBJ2-6; V gene: TRBV6-5; CDR3 protein: CASSPTRGSGANVLTF; CDR3 DNA: TGTGCCAGCAGCCCGACTCGTGGCTCTGGGGCCAACGTCCTGACTTTC
D gene: TRBD2; clone size: NA; J gene: TRBJ2-7; V gene: TRBV7-2; CDR3 protein: CASSPTGGGYEQYF; CDR3 DNA: TGTGCCAGCAGCCCCACGGGAGGGGGCTACGAGCAGTACTTC
D gene: NA; clone size: NA; J gene: TRBJ2-7; V gene: TRBV12-3/TRBV12-4; CDR3 protein: CASSSTSSSSYEQYF; CDR3 DNA: TGTGCCAGCAGTTCTACTAGTTCCAGCTCCTACGAGCAGTACTTC
D gene: TRBD1; clone size: NA; J gene: TRBJ1-4; V gene: TRBV5-6; CDR3 protein: CASSLVGTGSSSEKLFF; CDR3 DNA: TGTGCCAGCAGCTTGGTCGGGACAGGATCTTCTAGCGAAAAACTGTTTTTT
D gene: NA; clone size: many; J gene: TRBJ2-3; V gene: TRBV28; CDR3 protein: CASIAASTDTQYF; CDR3 DNA: TGTGCCAGCATCGCGGCTAGCACAGATACGCAGTATTTT
D gene: NA; clone size: NA; J gene: TRBJ2-7; V gene: TRBV27; CDR3 protein: CASRISGGVQQYF; CDR3 DNA: TGTGCCAGCAGAATCTCCGGGGGTGTGCAGCAGTACTTC
D gene: NA; clone size: NA; J gene: TRBJ2-6; V gene: TRBV28; CDR3 protein: CASSLSGTGQANVLTF; CDR3 DNA: TGTGCCAGCAGTTTATCCGGGACGGGTCAGGCCAACGTCCTGACTTTC
D gene: NA; clone size: few; J gene: TRBJ2-5; V gene: TRBV29-1; CDR3 protein: CSGVEETQYF; CDR3 DNA: TGCAGCGGGGTGGAGGAGACCCAGTACTTC
D gene: NA; clone size: NA; J gene: TRBJ1-1; V gene: TRBV18; CDR3 protein: CASLGGSDTEAFF; CDR3 DNA: TGTGCCAGCTTGGGAGGTTCGGACACTGAAGCTTTCTTT